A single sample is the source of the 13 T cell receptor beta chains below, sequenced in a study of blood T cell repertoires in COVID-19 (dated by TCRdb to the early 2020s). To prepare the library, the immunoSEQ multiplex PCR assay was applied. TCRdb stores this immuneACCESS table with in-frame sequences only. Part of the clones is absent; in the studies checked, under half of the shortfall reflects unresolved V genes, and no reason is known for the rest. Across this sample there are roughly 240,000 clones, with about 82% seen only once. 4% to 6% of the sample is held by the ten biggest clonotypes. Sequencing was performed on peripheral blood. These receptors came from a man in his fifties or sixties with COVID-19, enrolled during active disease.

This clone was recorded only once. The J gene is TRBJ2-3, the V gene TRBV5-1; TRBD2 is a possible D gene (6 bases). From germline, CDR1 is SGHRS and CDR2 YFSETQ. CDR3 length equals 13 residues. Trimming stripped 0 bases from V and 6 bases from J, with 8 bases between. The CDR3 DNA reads TGCGCCAGCAGCTTGGAGGGACTTGATACGCAGTATTTT. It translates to CASSLEGLDTQYF.

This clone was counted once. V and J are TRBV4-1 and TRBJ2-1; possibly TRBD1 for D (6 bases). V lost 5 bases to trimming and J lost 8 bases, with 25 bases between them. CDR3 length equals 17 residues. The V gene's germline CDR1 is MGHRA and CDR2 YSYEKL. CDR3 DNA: TGCGCCAGCAGCGGCCGGACAGCCGCCCGGGGAAGCGATGAGCAGTTCTTC. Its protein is CASSGRTAARGSDEQFF.

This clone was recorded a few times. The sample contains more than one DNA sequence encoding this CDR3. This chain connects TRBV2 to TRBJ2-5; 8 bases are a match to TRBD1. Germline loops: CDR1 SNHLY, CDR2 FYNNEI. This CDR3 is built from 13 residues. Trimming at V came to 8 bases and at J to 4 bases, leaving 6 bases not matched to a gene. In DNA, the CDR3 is TGTGCCAGCGGACAGGGTCGAGGAGAGACCCAGTACTTC. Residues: CASGQGRGETQYF.

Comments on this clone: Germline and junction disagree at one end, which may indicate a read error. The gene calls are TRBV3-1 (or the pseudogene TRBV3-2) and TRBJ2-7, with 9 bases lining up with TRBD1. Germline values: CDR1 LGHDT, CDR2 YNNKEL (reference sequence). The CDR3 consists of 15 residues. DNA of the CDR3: TGTGCCAGCAGTCAAGCCGGGACAGGGAGGGTCGAGCAGTACTTC. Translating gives CASSQAGTGRVEQYF.

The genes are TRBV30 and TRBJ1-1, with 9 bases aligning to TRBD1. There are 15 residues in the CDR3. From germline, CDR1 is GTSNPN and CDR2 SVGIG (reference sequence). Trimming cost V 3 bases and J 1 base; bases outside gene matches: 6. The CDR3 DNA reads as TGTGCCTGGAGAACCGGACAGGGGCGGAACACTGAAGCTTTCTTT. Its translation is CAWRTGQGRNTEAFF.

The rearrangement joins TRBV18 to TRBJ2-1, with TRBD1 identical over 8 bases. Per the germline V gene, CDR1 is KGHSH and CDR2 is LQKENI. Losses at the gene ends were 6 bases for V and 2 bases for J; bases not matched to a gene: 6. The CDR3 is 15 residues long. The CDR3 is CASSTGANAYNEQFF. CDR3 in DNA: TGTGCCAGCTCGACAGGGGCGAACGCCTACAATGAGCAGTTCTTC.

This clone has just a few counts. The CDR3 is CASSALAGAEQYF. The DNA of the CDR3 is TGTGCCAGCAGCGCTCTGGCTGGGGCTGAGCAGTACTTC. This chain uses TRBV9 with TRBJ2-7, with a possible D match to TRBD1 (5 bases). The CDR3 has 13 amino acids. Per germline, CDR1 SGDLS and CDR2 YYNGEE. V was pared by 3 bases and J by 7 bases, with 14 bases between.

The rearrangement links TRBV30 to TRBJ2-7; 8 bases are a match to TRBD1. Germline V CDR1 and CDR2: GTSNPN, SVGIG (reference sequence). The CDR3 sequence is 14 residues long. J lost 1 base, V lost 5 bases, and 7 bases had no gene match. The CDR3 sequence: CAWRDRGRSYEQYF. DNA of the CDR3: TGTGCCTGGCGTGACAGGGGCCGGTCCTACGAGCAGTACTTC.

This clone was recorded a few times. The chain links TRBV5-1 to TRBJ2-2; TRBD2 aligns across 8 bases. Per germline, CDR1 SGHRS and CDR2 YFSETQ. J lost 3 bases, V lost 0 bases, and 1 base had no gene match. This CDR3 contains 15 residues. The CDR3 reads CASSLVRGDTGELFF. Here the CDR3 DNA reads TGCGCCAGCAGCTTGGTGCGGGGGGACACCGGGGAGCTGTTTTTT.

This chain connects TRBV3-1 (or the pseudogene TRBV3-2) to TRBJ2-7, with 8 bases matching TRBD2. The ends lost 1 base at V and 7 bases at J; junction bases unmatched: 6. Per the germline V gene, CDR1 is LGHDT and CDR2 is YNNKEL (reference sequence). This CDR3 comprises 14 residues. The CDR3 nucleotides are TGTGCCAGCAGCCAAGCGGGGGGGCGTAGAGAGCAGTACTTC. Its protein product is CASSQAGGRREQYF.

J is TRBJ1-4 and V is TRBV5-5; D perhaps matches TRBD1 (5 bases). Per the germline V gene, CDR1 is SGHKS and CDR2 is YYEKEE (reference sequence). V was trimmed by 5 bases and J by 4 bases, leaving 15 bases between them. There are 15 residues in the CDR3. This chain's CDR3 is CASRHGGGINEKLFF. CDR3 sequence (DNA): TGTGCCAGCAGACACGGCGGGGGTATTAATGAAAAACTGTTTTTT.

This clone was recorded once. The CDR3, as DNA: TGTGCCAGTAAAAGATCGACAGGGGCCAACGGTGAAGCTTTCTTT. Protein sequence: CASKRSTGANGEAFF. V usage is TRBV19 and J usage is TRBJ1-1; 8 nucleotides line up with TRBD1. Trimming at V came to 7 bases and at J to 7 bases, leaving 14 bases not matched to a gene. Germline-derived CDR1 and CDR2 are LNHDA and SQIVND (reference sequence). The CDR3 has 15 amino acids.

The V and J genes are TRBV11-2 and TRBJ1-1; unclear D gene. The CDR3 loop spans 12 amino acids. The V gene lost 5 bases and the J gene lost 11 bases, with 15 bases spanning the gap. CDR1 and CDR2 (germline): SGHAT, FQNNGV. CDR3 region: CASSANMGMAFF. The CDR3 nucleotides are TGTGCCAGCAGCGCGAACATGGGCATGGCTTTCTTT.